This paragraph covers one T cell receptor beta chain sequence. The CDR3 has 17 amino acids. Germline V gives CDR1 MDHEN, CDR2 SYDVKM. The V segment lost 3 bases and the J segment 2 bases; nucleotides outside the gene matches: 10. This entry comes from a study of blood T cell repertoires in COVID-19. Whole-study context: PBMCs, B-cell-depleted T cells, or T cells provided the cDNA or gDNA that made up the material.

Using immunoSEQ multiplex PCR, the repertoire was profiled, and TCRdb retains in-frame clones only, with some absent. Here the sample spans tens of thousands of clones, 80% to 90% being singletons. The source of this sequence is a man aged 60 to 69 with COVID-19, enrolled during active disease. J is TRBJ1-2 and V is TRBV28; 9 bases are a match to TRBD1. Sample: peripheral blood. In DNA, the CDR3 is TGTGCCAGCAGTTTTAGGAGCCTAGGACAGGGGAACTATGGCTACACCTTC. Its translation: CASSFRSLGQGNYGYTF.